The table lists the clone carrying this T cell receptor (beta chain) with many counts. V was trimmed by 0 bases and J by 9 bases, leaving 12 bases between them. Germline-derived CDR1 and CDR2 are DFQATT and SNEGSKA (reference sequence). The CDR3 extends over 13 amino acids. This sample was included in a study of blood T cells in healthy people across ages. A sample-barcoded 5' primer and a J-beta primer mix were used in a second PCR of about 6 to 12 cycles. One entry per CDR3 protein, called by TCRdb with MiXCR from the 5' RACE reads. The sample lists 850,000 to 950,000 distinct CDR3 sequences; less than 35% were seen once.

The receptor was derived from an elderly woman in good health. Sequenced sample: blood. The chain carries TRBV20-1 and TRBJ2-1, with D tentatively TRBD1 (6 bases). The CDR3 region has the DNA TGCAGTGCTAGAGAGGGGGCTAGGAGTGAGCAGTTCTTC. Translation gives CSAREGARSEQFF.